One sample yielded the 31 T cell receptor beta chains listed below, sequenced in a study of cytomegalovirus exposure and HLA in healthy donors. Amplification used 60 Vbeta primers and 13 Jbeta primers. Some clones are missing from TCRdb's copy, which holds only in-frame ones; the method was immunoSEQ multiplex PCR. Of about 76,000 clones listed, 72% are singletons. The material sequenced was PBMCs. The receptors stem from a woman aged 40 to 55 in good health and CMV-seropositive.

J is TRBJ2-2 and V is TRBV19, with D tentatively TRBD1 (6 bases). Germline V gene data show CDR1 as LNHDA and CDR2 as SQIVND (reference sequence). V lost 6 bases to trimming and J lost 1 base, with 15 bases between them. The CDR3 totals 16 residues. CDR3 nucleotide sequence: TGTGCCAGTAGCAGTCAGGGGACGATGAACACCGGGGAGCTGTTTTTT. This translates into CASSSQGTMNTGELFF.

V usage is TRBV30 and J usage is TRBJ1-2; D is perhaps TRBD1 (6 bases). CDR3 size: 16 residues. The V end was cut by 2 bases, the J end by 8 bases, with 24 bases between. Germline V gene data show CDR1 as GTSNPN and CDR2 as SVGIG (reference sequence). The CDR3 DNA sequence: TGTGCCTGGAGTACTAGGACAGCTACTATGTCGCGCGGCTACACCTTC. This encodes CAWSTRTATMSRGYTF.

The chain recombines TRBV7-2 with TRBJ1-1; D is undetermined. Germline loops: CDR1 SGHTA, CDR2 FQGNSA. CDR3 size: 12 residues. Trimming left V 7 bases short and J 4 bases short, with 10 bases between. The CDR3 DNA reads as TGTGCCAGCACCCCCCGGGGCACTGAAGCTTTCTTT. Its protein product is CASTPRGTEAFF.

V gene TRBV2 combines with J gene TRBJ2-4; a possible D gene is TRBD2 (6 bases). The CDR3 totals 15 residues. Trimming stripped 7 bases from V and 0 bases from J, with 13 bases between. Germline values: CDR1 SNHLY, CDR2 FYNNEI. The CDR3 reads CASKPGGGAKNIQYF. CDR3 in DNA: TGTGCCAGCAAACCCGGGGGAGGAGCCAAAAACATTCAGTACTTC.

This rearrangement joins TRBV5-1 to TRBJ2-1, with TRBD1 matching 7 bases. After removal of 4 bases from V and 4 bases from J, the junction contained 8 bases not matched to a gene. Germline V gives CDR1 SGHRS, CDR2 YFSETQ. The CDR3 totals 15 residues. The CDR3 here is CASSAGGDIYNEQFF. The CDR3, as DNA: TGCGCCAGCAGCGCAGGGGGTGACATTTACAATGAGCAGTTCTTC.

The V call is TRBV10-3, the J call TRBJ1-1; D not certain. Germline CDR1 is ENHRY and CDR2 is SYGVKD. This CDR3 spans 12 amino acids. Trimming removed 8 bases from V and 3 bases from J, with 10 bases in between. The CDR3 protein is CAIGLKDTEAFF. DNA for the CDR3: TGTGCCATCGGACTGAAGGACACTGAAGCTTTCTTT.

The chain carries TRBV30 and TRBJ1-1; D gene ambiguous. Germline loops: CDR1 GTSNPN, CDR2 SVGIG (reference sequence). The ends were cut back, 5 bases at V and 4 bases at J, with 20 bases in the middle. The CDR3 loop spans 15 amino acids. CDR3 in amino acids: CAWSRSLELGTEAFF. The CDR3 nucleotides read TGTGCCTGGTCGCGGAGTTTGGAGTTGGGCACTGAAGCTTTCTTT.

V and J are TRBV7-2 and TRBJ1-6, with 8 bases aligning to TRBD1. CDR1 is SGHTA, CDR2 FQGNSA, per germline. V gave up 6 bases and J gave up 1 base; unmatched junction bases: 5. The CDR3 contains 16 residues. The CDR3 loop reads CASRPQGGSYNSPLHF. CDR3 nucleotides: TGTGCCAGCAGACCACAGGGGGGATCCTATAATTCACCCCTCCACTTT.

This chain uses TRBV7-2 with TRBJ1-1, with 9 positions matching TRBD1. Unmatched junction bases numbered 1, after V lost 4 bases and J lost 1 base. CDR1 is SGHTA and CDR2 is FQGNSA in the germline V gene. CDR3 length equals 14 residues. The CDR3 loop is CASSWGQGNTEAFF. For the CDR3, the DNA is TGTGCCAGCAGCTGGGGACAGGGGAACACTGAAGCTTTCTTT.

The chain joins TRBV25-1 to TRBJ2-5; D gene ambiguous. Judging by the DNA end, TRBJ2-7 fits better; the J call may be wrong. The CDR3 length is 13 residues. Germline V gene data show CDR1 as MGHDK and CDR2 as SYGVNS. In nucleotides, the CDR3 is TGTGCCAGCAGTGACTTTTCTGTCTCCGAGCAGTACTTC. This translates into CASSDFSVSEQYF.

The V and J genes are TRBV30 and TRBJ1-5, with 9 bases identical to TRBD1. The CDR3 sequence is 17 residues long. Germline CDR1 and CDR2: GTSNPN and SVGIG (reference sequence). V lost 4 bases and J lost 4; bases outside the gene matches: 14. The CDR3 sequence: CAWIYRDRAFKNQPQHF. CDR3 DNA: TGTGCCTGGATCTACCGGGACAGGGCGTTCAAGAATCAGCCCCAGCATTTT.

V and J are TRBV4-2 and TRBJ2-7; 10 bases agree with TRBD2. Per the germline V gene, CDR1 is LGHNA and CDR2 is YNFKEQ. J gave up 0 bases and V 4 bases, and 9 bases lay outside the gene matches. There are 17 residues in the CDR3. The CDR3 loop is CASSRGVAGGNSYEQYF. The CDR3 nucleotides are TGTGCCAGCAGCCGCGGGGTAGCGGGAGGTAACTCCTACGAGCAGTACTTC.

A single count supports this clone. The chain links TRBV27 to TRBJ2-7; a weak D match, TRBD2 (5 bases). With 8 bases removed from V and 0 bases from J, the gap between germline ends came to 14 bases. The CDR3 totals 14 residues. Germline V CDR1 and CDR2: MNHEY, SMNVEV (reference sequence). CDR3 region: CASAPEGSSYEQYF. The CDR3 DNA reads TGTGCCAGCGCCCCAGAGGGAAGCTCCTACGAGCAGTACTTC.

The chain joins TRBV7-9 to TRBJ2-3, with TRBD2 matching 7 bases. V shed 4 bases and J 6 bases; nucleotides not matched to a gene: 13. The CDR3 length is 16 residues. Germline CDR1 is SEHNR and CDR2 is FQNEAQ (reference sequence). The CDR3 bases are TGTGCCAGCAGCTGGGCGGGGGAGGGCCTTAGGGATACGCAGTATTTT. Its protein is CASSWAGEGLRDTQYF.

This chain links TRBV5-1 with TRBJ1-1, with TRBD1 matching over 9 bases. The CDR3 is made up of 15 amino acids. Per the germline V gene, CDR1 is SGHRS and CDR2 is YFSETQ. V gave up 4 bases and J gave up 2 bases; unmatched junction bases: 6. For the CDR3, the DNA is TGCGCCAGCAGCCGGGCGGGACAGGGAAACACTGAAGCTTTCTTT. Translation gives CASSRAGQGNTEAFF.

The V and J genes are TRBV19 and TRBJ2-1, with 10 bases aligning to TRBD2. The CDR3 is 15 amino acids. Germline CDR1 and CDR2: LNHDA and SQIVND (reference sequence). The V and J ends lost 10 bases and 4 bases, in that order; junction bases with no gene match: 10. The CDR3 nucleotides are TGTGCCACCAAGTATGGGACTAGCGATTACAATGAGCAGTTCTTC. This translates into CATKYGTSDYNEQFF.

Turning to this clone: The germline gene is not matched at one end of the junction; a read error may be the cause. The V and J genes are TRBV28 and TRBJ1-2, with D tentatively TRBD1 (5 bases). The CDR3 totals 12 residues. CDR1 and CDR2 from the germline V gene are MDHEN and SYDVKM. The CDR3 nucleotides read TGTGCCAGCATTGGACACGAGAATGGCTACCCCTTC. This sequence encodes CASIGHENGYPF.

J is TRBJ2-3 and V is TRBV15, with 12 bases that match TRBD1. Germline-derived CDR1 and CDR2 are LNHNV and YYDKDF (reference sequence). V lost 3 bases and J lost 5; bases outside the gene matches: 12. This CDR3 is built from 18 residues. This CDR3 reads CATSRNKPGTGGEDTQYF. The CDR3 region has the DNA TGTGCCACCAGCAGGAACAAACCCGGGACAGGGGGCGAAGATACGCAGTATTTT.

This clone was detected ten times or more. The V and J genes are TRBV7-9 and TRBJ2-5, with TRBD2 matching over 7 bases. J gave up 2 bases and V 6 bases, and 6 bases lay outside the gene matches. This CDR3 has 14 amino acids. The germline V gene encodes CDR1 SEHNR and CDR2 FQNEAQ (reference sequence). Here the CDR3 reads CASSTLAPQETQYF. In nucleotides, the CDR3 is TGTGCCAGCAGTACACTAGCGCCTCAAGAGACCCAGTACTTC.

A single count supports this clone. V is TRBV6-6 and J is TRBJ2-2, with 8 bases matching TRBD1. This CDR3 has 15 residues. Germline V gives CDR1 MNHNY, CDR2 SVGAGI (reference sequence). After removal of 7 bases from V and 3 bases from J, the junction contained 7 bases not matched to a gene. CDR3 nucleotide sequence: TGTGCCAGCAACAGGGGGTGGGAGGACACCGGGGAGCTGTTTTTT. Translating it yields CASNRGWEDTGELFF.

This clone was observed a few times. The rearrangement uses TRBV2 and TRBJ2-1; TRBD2 matches 9 bases. CDR1 and CDR2 from the germline V gene are SNHLY and FYNNEI. The CDR3 extends over 14 amino acids. V shed 5 bases and J 7 bases; nucleotides not matched to a gene: 6. The CDR3 sequence is CASSQRGVKNEQFF. The CDR3 region has the DNA TGTGCCAGCAGTCAGCGGGGGGTTAAAAATGAGCAGTTCTTC.

The chain uses TRBV30 and TRBJ1-2; the D gene is possibly TRBD1 (6 bases). CDR1 is GTSNPN, CDR2 SVGIG, per germline (reference sequence). This CDR3 comprises 14 residues. Trimming stripped 5 bases from V and 3 bases from J, with 16 bases between. The chain's CDR3 is CAWGLGGGDYGYTF. The CDR3 DNA reads TGTGCCTGGGGGCTGGGCGGGGGCGACTATGGCTACACCTTC.

This sequence joins TRBV4-3 and TRBJ1-3; D gene uncertain. This CDR3 has 16 amino acids. The V and J ends lost 1 base and 3 bases respectively, with 13 bases between them. The germline CDR1 and CDR2 sequences are LGHNA and YSLEER. CDR3 amino acids: CASSQGSENSGNTIYF. The CDR3 nucleotides read TGCGCCAGCAGCCAAGGATCCGAGAATAGTGGAAACACCATATATTTT.

This rearrangement joins TRBV5-4 to TRBJ2-7, with 11 bases that match TRBD1. The CDR3 totals 14 residues. Germline V CDR1 and CDR2: SGHNT, YYREEE (reference sequence). J gave up 6 bases and V 2 bases, and 4 bases lay outside the gene matches. The DNA of the CDR3 is TGTGCCAGCAGCTTCGGACAGGGGGCGTCCGAGCAGTACTTC. It specifies CASSFGQGASEQYF.

As to this clone: Other nucleotide sequences in the sample specify the same CDR3. V and J are TRBV5-1 and TRBJ2-7; D is undetermined. The V end lost 5 bases, the J end lost 3 bases, and 6 bases lay between the germline ends. Per germline, CDR1 SGHRS and CDR2 YFSETQ. The CDR3 length is 11 residues. Written as DNA, the CDR3 is TGCGCCAGCAGTGAGAGCTACGAGCAGTACTTC. It codes for CASSESYEQYF.

The chain recombines TRBV5-8 with TRBJ2-1, with 10 bases lining up with TRBD2. Looked up from germline, CDR1 is SGHTS and CDR2 is YDEGEE. The CDR3 sequence is 17 residues long. The V gene end was trimmed by 5 bases and the J gene end by 7 bases; junction bases not matched to a gene: 15. The CDR3 DNA sequence: TGTGCCAGCAGTCTTACTCGAGCGGGAGGGCCACGAAATGAGCAGTTCTTC. Translating it yields CASSLTRAGGPRNEQFF.

CDR3 protein: CASSARDRGHEQYF. In DNA form, the CDR3 reads TGTGCCAGCAGTGCTCGGGACAGGGGGCACGAGCAGTACTTC. The chain employs TRBV9 and TRBJ2-7; 12 bases are shared with TRBD1. The CDR3 loop spans 14 amino acids. Germline assignment: CDR1 SGDLS and CDR2 YYNGEE. The V and J ends lost 5 bases and 5 bases, in that order; junction bases with no gene match: 5.

The chain carries TRBV28 and TRBJ1-2, with 9 bases identical to TRBD1. CDR3 length: 14 amino acids. Trimming took 6 bases from V and 4 from J; bases not matched to a gene: 6. The germline CDR1 and CDR2 sequences are MDHEN and SYDVKM. CDR3 in amino acids: CASSPGQGSYGYTF. CDR3 nucleotides: TGTGCCAGCAGCCCTGGACAGGGGAGCTATGGCTACACCTTC.

The V and J genes are TRBV5-1 and TRBJ2-7; TRBD2 matches at 12 bases. The CDR3 contains 15 residues. Per the germline V gene, CDR1 is SGHRS and CDR2 is YFSETQ. Trimming took 2 bases from V and 5 from J; bases not matched to a gene: 5. CDR3 sequence (DNA): TGCGCCAGCAGCTTTGGACTAGCGGGAATCAACGAGCAGTACTTC. Translated: CASSFGLAGINEQYF.

The V gene is TRBV7-2, the J gene TRBJ2-3, with 9 bases fitting TRBD2. The CDR3 sequence is 15 residues long. Germline V gene lookup returns CDR1 SGHTA and CDR2 FQGNSA. Germline trimming cut 1 base from V and 8 bases from J; bases unmatched to any gene: 7. CDR3 region: CASSLGRGGVGTQYF. Written as DNA, the CDR3 is TGTGCCAGCAGCTTAGGGCGCGGGGGGGTCGGTACGCAGTATTTT.

This clone was counted only a few times. The chain is built from TRBV9 and TRBJ2-1; the match to TRBD2 covers 8 bases. The CDR3 loop spans 16 amino acids. Trimming removed 4 bases from V and 2 bases from J; junction bases left unmatched: 8. Germline V gene sequence: CDR1 SGDLS, CDR2 YYNGEE. CDR3 coding DNA: TGTGCCAGCAGCCGTGGGCGGGGGGCAGCCTACAATGAGCAGTTCTTC. Translating it yields CASSRGRGAAYNEQFF.